The 18 T cell receptor beta chains below all came from one sample that was sequenced in a study of regulatory T cells in long-lasting Graves disease. Specified time point: newly diagnosed GD, antithyroid drugs for less than 3 months. The authors made the TCR library using RNA they extracted from PBMCs. Arm-PCR of CDR3 regions and iRepertoire HTBI primers were used to build TCR beta libraries. TCRdb re-called the multiplex PCR reads through MiXCR, storing one row per CDR3 protein. The table has about 370,000 distinct CDR3 sequences, roughly a sixth seen once. The material was peripheral blood mononuclear cells (PBMCs), obtained at new diagnosis, from a patient treated with antithyroid drugs. The receptors shown here come from a female donor with Graves disease.

The V and J genes are TRBV20-1 and TRBJ1-1; D is ambiguous. Germline CDR1 DFQATT, CDR2 SNEGSKA (reference sequence). The CDR3 covers 14 residues. The V gene lost 3 bases and the J gene lost 1 base, with 12 bases spanning the gap. In DNA form, the CDR3 reads TGCAGTGCTAGCCCCCGGGTCCGGAACACTGAAGCTTTCTTT. Amino acids: CSASPRVRNTEAFF.

The chain has TRBV11-2 and TRBJ2-6; D ambiguous. CDR3 length: 15 amino acids. V dropped 1 base and J dropped 2 bases, with 6 bases sitting between them. CDR1 SGHAT and CDR2 FQNNGV come from the germline V gene. CDR3 amino acids: CASSLVLAGANVLTF. DNA for the CDR3: TGTGCCAGCAGCTTAGTTTTGGCTGGGGCCAACGTCCTGACTTTC. Full variable domain (outside the CDR3, taken from reference TRBV11-2 and TRBJ2-6): EAGVAQSPRYKIIEKRQSVAFWCNPISGHATLYWYQQILGQGPKLLIQFQNNGVVDDSQLPKDRFSAERLKGVDSTLKIQPAKLEDSAVYLCASSLVLAGANVLTFGAGSRLTVL.

The chain combines TRBV10-1 with TRBJ2-5, with D perhaps being TRBD1 or TRBD2 (5 bases each). The CDR3 has 13 amino acids. Germline V gene data show CDR1 as WNHNN and CDR2 as SYGVQD (reference sequence). V was cut by 6 bases and J by 3 bases, with 11 bases left in between. CDR3: CASSGTPKETQYF. DNA for the CDR3: TGCGCCAGCAGCGGGACCCCCAAAGAGACCCAGTACTTC.

This clonotype was counted many times. The CDR3 nucleotides are TGTGCCAGCAGGACTCAATGGGGGGGCAGGATGACTGAAGCTTTCTTT. Protein: CASRTQWGGRMTEAFF. V is TRBV12-3 or TRBV12-4 and J is TRBJ1-1; D possibly corresponds to TRBD1 (6 bases). V shed 6 bases and J shed 5 bases, with 22 bases lying between them. The CDR3 totals 16 residues.

This chain connects TRBV24-1 to TRBJ2-2, with 12 bases matching TRBD2. This CDR3 has 16 amino acids. Germline CDR1 is KGHDR and CDR2 is SFDVKD. V lost 4 bases, J lost 5 bases, and 4 bases stayed unmatched. The CDR3 sequence is CATSEPGLAGTGELFF. The CDR3 DNA sequence: TGTGCCACCAGTGAACCTGGACTAGCGGGAACCGGGGAGCTGTTTTTT.

This clonotype came up many times. The rearrangement joins TRBV6-1 to TRBJ1-5; TRBD1 aligns across 7 bases. The trim removed 8 bases at V and 0 bases at J, leaving 10 bases unmatched. Germline assignment: CDR1 MNHNS and CDR2 SASEGT. CDR3 size: 16 residues. The CDR3 sequence is CASRDSGGYSNQPQHF. The DNA of the CDR3 is TGTGCCAGCCGGGACAGCGGGGGTTATAGCAATCAGCCCCAGCATTTT.

This clonotype was seen at least ten times. The rearrangement joins TRBV27 to TRBJ1-1; 11 bases fit TRBD1. The germline V gene encodes CDR1 MNHEY and CDR2 SMNVEV (reference sequence). This CDR3 has 15 residues. V was clipped by 5 bases and J by 4 bases; unmatched bases: 6. CDR3 region: CASSLDRGRTTEAFF. The DNA of the CDR3 is TGTGCCAGCAGTCTGGACAGGGGGCGGACCACTGAAGCTTTCTTT.

This clonotype was counted at least ten times. The rearrangement links TRBV20-1 to TRBJ1-5, with 8 positions matching TRBD1. CDR1 DFQATT and CDR2 SNEGSKA come from the germline V gene (reference sequence). The V and J ends lost 6 bases and 1 base, in that order; junction bases with no gene match: 8. The CDR3 is 15 residues long. The CDR3 loop is CSAMTGAVSNQPQHF. The CDR3 nucleotides are TGCAGTGCCATGACAGGGGCCGTAAGCAATCAGCCCCAGCATTTT.

This clonotype was picked up many times. The chain has TRBV4-1 and TRBJ1-2, with D possibly TRBD1 on 5 matching bases. The CDR3 length is 14 residues. CDR1 and CDR2 from the germline V gene are MGHRA and YSYEKL. Trimming removed 0 bases from V and 8 bases from J, with 13 bases in between. The CDR3 region has the DNA TGCGCCAGCAGCCAAGATCAAGGGGATGGCGGCTACACCTTC. As protein: CASSQDQGDGGYTF.

This clonotype was observed at least ten times. V usage is TRBV29-1 and J usage is TRBJ1-2; D remains unclear. V was shortened by 3 bases and J by 6 bases, with 17 bases between the two germline ends. The germline gives CDR1 SQVTM, CDR2 ANQGSEA. This CDR3 region has 14 residues. The DNA of the CDR3 is TGCAGCGTTGAGTCTTACGGGGAGAATCATGGCTACACCTTC. This codes for CSVESYGENHGYTF.

This clonotype has at least ten counts. The chain has TRBV2 and TRBJ1-1; 7 nucleotides align to TRBD1. This CDR3 contains 14 residues. The germline V gene has CDR1 SNHLY and CDR2 FYNNEI. The V gene end was trimmed by 5 bases and the J gene end by 4 bases; junction bases not matched to a gene: 7. The CDR3 spells CASSQRTGRTEAFF. DNA for the CDR3: TGTGCCAGCAGTCAACGGACAGGCCGCACTGAAGCTTTCTTT.

This clonotype came up many times. The chain employs TRBV2 and TRBJ2-3; D is ambiguous. Per the germline V gene, CDR1 is SNHLY and CDR2 is FYNNEI. This CDR3 is 15 amino acids long. Trimming took off 3 bases at V and 6 bases at J, with 16 bases between the two ends. CDR3 sequence reads: CASSENVGSGDTQYF. CDR3 nucleotides: TGTGCCAGCAGTGAGAACGTTGGCTCCGGGGATACGCAGTATTTT.

In its sample, this clonotype was seen a few times. The CDR3 nucleotides read TGTGCCAGCAGTCCCTCGTCGATCGGCTGGGACGAGCAGTACTTC. This encodes CASSPSSIGWDEQYF. The rearrangement joins TRBV6-1 to TRBJ2-7; D is uncertain. CDR1 is MNHNS and CDR2 is SASEGT in the germline V gene. Trimming cost V 5 bases and J 5 bases, with 19 bases left between them. The CDR3 has 15 amino acids.

This clonotype was seen at least ten times. The J gene is TRBJ2-7, the V gene TRBV24-1, with 8 bases matching TRBD1. CDR1 is KGHDR, CDR2 SFDVKD, per germline. After removal of 2 bases from V and 4 bases from J, the junction contained 6 bases not matched to a gene. The length of the CDR3 is 15 residues. CDR3 amino acids: CATSDSGQGAYEQYF. The CDR3 nucleotides are TGTGCCACCAGTGATTCCGGACAGGGCGCGTACGAGCAGTACTTC.

This clonotype was recorded many times. V and J are TRBV12-3 or TRBV12-4 and TRBJ1-1; no reliable D call. V lost 6 bases and J 8 bases, leaving 16 bases between the germline ends. This CDR3 is built from 13 residues. The CDR3 reads CASSVPGPQEAFF. The CDR3 DNA reads as TGTGCCAGCAGCGTCCCGGGCCCACAGGAAGCTTTCTTT.

This clonotype came up many times. The gene calls are TRBV5-6 and TRBJ2-7; D may be TRBD2 (5 bases). CDR3 length equals 11 residues. The V and J ends lost 4 bases and 6 bases respectively, with 8 bases between them. The germline V gene has CDR1 SGHDT and CDR2 YYEEEE. The DNA for the CDR3 is TGTGCCAGCAGCATGACTACCGAGCAGTACTTC. Translation gives CASSMTTEQYF.

This clonotype was counted at least ten times. V gene TRBV24-1 combines with J gene TRBJ1-1; D may be TRBD1 (5 bases). Germline values: CDR1 KGHDR, CDR2 SFDVKD. The CDR3 length is 13 residues. The V and J ends lost 6 bases and 4 bases respectively, with 11 bases between them. CDR3: CATSRGAGTEAFF. CDR3 bases: TGTGCCACCAGTCGCGGGGCGGGCACTGAAGCTTTCTTT.

A word on this clonotype: A read error is possible here, since a much larger clone lies one base away. The chain recombines TRBV11-3 with TRBJ1-1, with D perhaps TRBD1 (6 bases). Per germline, CDR1 SGHNT and CDR2 YENEEA. The V and J ends lost 4 bases and 6 bases respectively, with 21 bases between them. The CDR3 is made up of 16 amino acids. CDR3 region: CASSSGRSGVNAEAFF. In DNA form, the CDR3 reads TGTGCCAGCAGCTCCGGTCGATCAGGGGTTAACGCTGAAGCTTTCTTT. The complete variable domain, with remaining parts taken from reference TRBV11-3 and TRBJ1-1, reads EAGVVQSPRYKIIEKKQPVAFWCNPISGHNTLYWYLQNLGQGPELLIRYENEEAVDDSQLPKDRFSAERLKGVDSTLKIQPAELGDSAVYLCASSSGRSGVNAEAFFGQGTRLTVV.